The rows below give T cell receptor beta chains drawn from one sample of a study of cytomegalovirus exposure and HLA in healthy donors. Data came from immunoSEQ multiplex PCR; TCRdb stores just in-frame clones and leaves some out. The table has 100,000 to 150,000 clones, roughly 80% seen once. The sequenced sample consisted of PBMCs. The receptors derive from a woman aged 40 to 55 in good health and CMV-seronegative. The CDR3 runs from the conserved cysteine through the conserved F or W. A D gene is named only where the DNA matches it firmly. Clone size is not always given. Where it is, it says once, few, many or a class for expanded clones.

clone size	V gene	D gene	J gene	CDR3 protein	CDR3 DNA
.	TRBV6-5	TRBD2	TRBJ2-1	CASRVAGVSYNEQFF	TGTGCCAGCAGGGTAGCGGGAGTATCCTACAATGAGCAGTTCTTC
.	TRBV4-1	.	TRBJ1-2	CASSLEISYGYTF	TGCGCCAGCAGCCTAGAAATTAGCTATGGCTACACCTTC
.	TRBV19	.	TRBJ2-7	CASSTYSAPYEQYF	TGTGCCAGTAGTACCTACAGTGCTCCCTACGAGCAGTACTTC
once	TRBV5-1	.	TRBJ1-1	CASSFIQGSSTEAFF	TGCGCCAGCAGCTTTATTCAGGGGTCCTCCACTGAAGCTTTCTTT
.	TRBV2	.	TRBJ2-6	CASSTLGANVLTF	TGTGCCAGCAGTACCCTAGGGGCCAACGTCCTGACTTTC
once	TRBV6-1	.	TRBJ1-5	CASSTQGNSNQPQHF	TGTGCCAGCAGCACTCAGGGGAATAGCAATCAGCCCCAGCATTTT
once	TRBV9	TRBD2	TRBJ2-6	CASSWGGGAGGANVLTF	TGTGCCAGCAGCTGGGGGGGTGGAGCAGGAGGGGCCAACGTCCTGACTTTC
.	TRBV6-5	.	TRBJ1-1	CASSPQGPLNTEAFF	TGTGCCAGCAGTCCGCAGGGCCCGTTGAACACTGAAGCTTTCTTT
.	TRBV5-4	TRBD1	TRBJ1-1	CASSLAGTGMNTEAFF	TGTGCCAGCAGCTTGGCCGGGACAGGTATGAACACTGAAGCTTTCTTT
few	TRBV6-1	.	TRBJ1-4	CASRRPRDISEKLFF	TGTGCCAGCAGGAGACCCCGGGACATATCTGAAAAACTGTTTTTT
few	TRBV28	TRBD1	TRBJ2-7	CASSTVFVRTGESSYEQYF	TGTGCCAGCAGTACAGTATTCGTCCGGACAGGGGAGTCTTCCTACGAGCAGTACTTC
.	TRBV25-1	.	TRBJ1-2	CASSESQGVSYGYTF	TGTGCCAGCAGTGAATCGCAGGGCGTCAGCTATGGCTACACCTTC
.	TRBV4-2	.	TRBJ2-1	CASSLQQVNEQFF	TGTGCCAGCAGCCTCCAGCAGGTCAATGAGCAGTTCTTC
.	TRBV5-4	.	TRBJ2-7	CASSLRGTGLNYEQYF	TGTGCCAGCAGCTTAAGGGGAACAGGGCTTAACTACGAGCAGTACTTC
.	TRBV7-2	.	TRBJ1-5	CASSSGGAGNQPQHF	TGTGCCAGCAGCTCGGGGGGGGCAGGCAATCAGCCCCAGCATTTT
.	TRBV4-1	.	TRBJ1-1	CASSPPVASRDTEAFF	TGCGCCAGCAGCCCTCCCGTAGCCTCGCGGGACACTGAAGCTTTCTTT
.	TRBV13	TRBD2	TRBJ2-1	CASSIAGGPARSNEQFF	TGTGCCAGCAGCATAGCGGGGGGACCCGCGCGGTCCAATGAGCAGTTCTTC
.	TRBV27	.	TRBJ2-2	CASSLFAGSHTGELFF	TGTGCCAGCAGTTTATTTGCAGGGTCGCACACCGGGGAGCTGTTTTTT
.	TRBV5-4	TRBD2	TRBJ2-1	CASSGTSGGNKGEQFF	TGTGCCAGCAGCGGGACTAGCGGGGGGAACAAGGGTGAGCAGTTCTTC
.	TRBV27	TRBD2	TRBJ2-7	CASSLSRGGSYEQYF	TGTGCCAGCAGTCTCTCCCGCGGGGGCTCCTACGAGCAGTACTTC
.	TRBV7-9	.	TRBJ1-4	CASSSQGKDEKLFF	TGTGCCAGCAGCTCCCAGGGAAAAGATGAAAAACTGTTTTTT
once	TRBV7-9	.	TRBJ1-1	CASSLAEAFEAFF	TGTGCCAGCAGCTTAGCGGAGGCCTTTGAAGCTTTCTTT
.	TRBV28	TRBD1	TRBJ1-2	CASSLGTEYGYTF	TGTGCCAGCAGTTTAGGGACAGAGTATGGCTACACCTTC
.	TRBV13	.	TRBJ2-7	CASSSYVAEGEQYF	TGTGCCAGCAGCTCCTACGTCGCGGAGGGCGAGCAGTACTTC
.	TRBV5-1	.	TRBJ1-2	CASSSETGRNYGYTF	TGCGCCAGCAGCTCCGAGACAGGTCGAAATTATGGCTACACCTTC
once	TRBV20-1	.	TRBJ2-5	CSALYPETQYF	TGCAGTGCTCTATATCCGGAGACCCAGTACTTC
.	TRBV19	.	TRBJ2-7	CASSPGRQSYEQYF	TGTGCCAGTAGCCCTGGGAGGCAGTCGTACGAGCAGTACTTC